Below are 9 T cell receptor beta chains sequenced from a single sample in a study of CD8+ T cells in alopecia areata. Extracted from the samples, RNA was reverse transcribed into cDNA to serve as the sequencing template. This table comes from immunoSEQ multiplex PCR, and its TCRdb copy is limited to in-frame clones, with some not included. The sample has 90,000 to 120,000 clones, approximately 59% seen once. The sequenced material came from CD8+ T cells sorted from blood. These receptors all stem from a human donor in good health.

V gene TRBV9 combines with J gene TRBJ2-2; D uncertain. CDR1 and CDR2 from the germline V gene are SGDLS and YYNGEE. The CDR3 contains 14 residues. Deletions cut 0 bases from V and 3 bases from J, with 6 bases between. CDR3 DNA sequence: TGTGCCAGCAGCGTAGACCAGGACACCGGGGAGCTGTTTTTT. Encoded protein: CASSVDQDTGELFF.

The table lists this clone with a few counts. The CDR3 loop is CASSLGLPGPRGEQYF. CDR3 nucleotide sequence: TGTGCCAGCAGCTTAGGCCTTCCGGGGCCCCGTGGCGAGCAGTACTTC. This rearrangement joins TRBV13 to TRBJ2-7; D possibly uses TRBD1 or TRBD2 (5 bases each). Per germline, CDR1 PRHDT and CDR2 FYEKMQ (reference sequence). Trimming cost V 0 bases and J 6 bases, with 18 bases left between them. There are 16 residues in the CDR3.

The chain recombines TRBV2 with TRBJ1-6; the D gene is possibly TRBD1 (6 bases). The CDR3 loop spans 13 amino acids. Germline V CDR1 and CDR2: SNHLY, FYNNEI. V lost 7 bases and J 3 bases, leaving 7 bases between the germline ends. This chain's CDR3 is CASMDSYNSPLHF. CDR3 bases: TGTGCCAGCATGGACAGCTATAATTCACCCCTCCACTTT.

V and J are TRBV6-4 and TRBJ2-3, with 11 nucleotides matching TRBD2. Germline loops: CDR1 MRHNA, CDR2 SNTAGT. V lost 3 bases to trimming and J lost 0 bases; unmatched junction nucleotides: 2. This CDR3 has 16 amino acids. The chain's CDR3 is CASSDTSGGSTDTQYF. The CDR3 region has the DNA TGTGCCAGCAGTGATACTAGCGGGGGAAGCACAGATACGCAGTATTTT.

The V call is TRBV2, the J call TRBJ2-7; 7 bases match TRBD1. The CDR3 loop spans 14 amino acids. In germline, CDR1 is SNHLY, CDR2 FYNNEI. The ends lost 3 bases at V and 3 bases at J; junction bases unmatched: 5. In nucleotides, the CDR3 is TGTGCCAGCAGTGAGGGGACAGACCGCTACGAGCAGTACTTC. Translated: CASSEGTDRYEQYF.

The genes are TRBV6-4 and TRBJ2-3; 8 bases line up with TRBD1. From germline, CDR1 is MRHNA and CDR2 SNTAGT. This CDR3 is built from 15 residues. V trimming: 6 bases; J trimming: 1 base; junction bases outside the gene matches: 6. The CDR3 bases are TGTGCCAGCAGCTTCCAGGGGGCAGGCACAGATACGCAGTATTTT. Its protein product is CASSFQGAGTDTQYF.

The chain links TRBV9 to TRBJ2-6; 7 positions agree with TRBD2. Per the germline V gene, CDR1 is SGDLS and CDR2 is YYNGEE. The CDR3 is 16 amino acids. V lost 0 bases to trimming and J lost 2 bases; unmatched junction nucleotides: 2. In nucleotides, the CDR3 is TGTGCCAGCAGCGTAGCGGGGGGAGCTGGGGCCAACGTCCTGACTTTC. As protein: CASSVAGGAGANVLTF.

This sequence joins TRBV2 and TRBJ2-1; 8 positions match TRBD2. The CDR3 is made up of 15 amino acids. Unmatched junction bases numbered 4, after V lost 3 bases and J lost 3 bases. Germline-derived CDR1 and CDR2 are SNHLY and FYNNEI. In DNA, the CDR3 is TGTGCCAGCAGTGAGGCGGGGGGCCTCTACAATGAGCAGTTCTTC. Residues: CASSEAGGLYNEQFF.

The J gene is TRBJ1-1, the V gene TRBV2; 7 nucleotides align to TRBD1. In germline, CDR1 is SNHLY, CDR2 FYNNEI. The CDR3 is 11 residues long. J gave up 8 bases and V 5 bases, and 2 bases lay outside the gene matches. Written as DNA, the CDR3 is TGTGCCAGCAGTCTAGGGGGCGAAGCTTTCTTT. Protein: CASSLGGEAFF.